At least ten counts were recorded for the clone carrying this T cell receptor beta chain. Its antigen is not identified. The germline CDR1 and CDR2 sequences are MGHRA and YSYEKL. This CDR3 spans 18 amino acids. V lost 3 bases, J lost 5 bases, and 12 bases stayed unmatched. Only healthy Caucasians were enrolled as donors. The sample originates from a study of identical twins. Findings and limits, study-wide: Abundant beta clonotypes from cord blood bore fewer insertions; memory repertoires lacked this pattern.

Each cDNA held unique molecular identifiers, and template switching gave it a universal primer site. TCRdb re-derived calls from the 5' RACE reads in MiXCR, one entry per CDR3 protein. Of 350,000 to 400,000 distinct CDR3 sequences listed, 9% to 10% were seen once; the top ten hold under 9.5%. The specimen sequenced was naive T cells sorted from blood. The sequence was collected from a woman aged 45-60 years in good health. The chain recombines TRBV4-1 with TRBJ2-2; TRBD1 aligns across 10 bases. DNA for the CDR3: TGCGCCAGCAGCCACAGGCGGACAGGGGGTTTAACAACCGGGGAGCTGTTTTTT. Its protein is CASSHRRTGGLTTGELFF.